The 32 T cell receptor beta chains below all came from one sample that was sequenced in a study of CD8+CD57+ T cells in acquired aplastic anemia. CDR3 and TCR beta VDJ profiling relied on genomic DNA as the template. TCRdb fed the reads into MiXCR, producing one record per CDR3 protein. The data show approximately 190,000 distinct CDR3 sequences, roughly half seen once. Patients chosen for sequencing had shown CD8+CD57+ cell expansion by flow cytometry. The specimen was sorted CD4+, CD8+, or CD8+CD57+ T cells (not recorded which) from PBMCs. Receptors originate from a human donor with aplastic anemia.

This clonotype was seen repeatedly, ten times or more. DNA of the CDR3: TGTGCCTGGAGTAACCGACATAATTCACCCCTCCACTTT. It is translated as CAWSNRHNSPLHF. This chain links TRBV30 with TRBJ1-6; D unresolved. The V end lost 2 bases, the J end lost 5 bases, and 7 bases lay between the germline ends. The CDR3 runs 13 residues. Per the germline V gene, CDR1 is GTSNPN and CDR2 is SVGIG (reference sequence).

The V call is TRBV20-1, the J call TRBJ2-7; weak D call: TRBD2 (7 bases). In germline, CDR1 is DFQATT, CDR2 SNEGSKA (reference sequence). Deletions cut 6 bases from V and 3 bases from J, with 21 bases between. This CDR3 has 15 amino acids. CDR3 DNA: TGCAGTGCCAGCAGCGGGGCAGGGGAAGTCTACGAGCAGTACTTC. It codes for CSASSGAGEVYEQYF.

The chain links TRBV20-1 to TRBJ2-2; TRBD1 matches at 8 bases. V lost 2 bases to trimming and J lost 3 bases; unmatched junction nucleotides: 8. CDR3 size: 16 residues. Germline V gene lookup returns CDR1 DFQATT and CDR2 SNEGSKA (reference sequence). The CDR3 region is CSARSDRGGDTGELFF. CDR3 sequence (DNA): TGCAGTGCTAGAAGTGACAGGGGCGGGGACACCGGGGAGCTGTTTTTT.

This clonotype was observed many times. This chain joins TRBV19 and TRBJ2-1; TRBD2 aligns across 14 bases. The CDR3 has 16 amino acids. The V segment lost 5 bases and the J segment 8 bases; nucleotides outside the gene matches: 8. Germline assignment: CDR1 LNHDA and CDR2 SQIVND (reference sequence). The CDR3 nucleotides read TGTGCCAGTAGTCCCGGACTAGCGGGAGGATGGGATGAGCAGTTCTTC. Amino acid sequence: CASSPGLAGGWDEQFF. The full variable domain, its missing parts supplied by reference TRBV19 and TRBJ2-1, is DGGITQSPKYLFRKEGQNVTLSCEQNLNHDAMYWYRQDPGQGLRLIYYSQIVNDFQKGDIAEGYSVSREKKESFPLTVTSAQKNPTAFYLCASSPGLAGGWDEQFFGPGTRLTVL.

This clonotype has a count of ten or more. The chain employs TRBV7-9 and TRBJ2-4; TRBD1 might be the D (6 bases). The CDR3 is 15 residues long. The V gene's germline CDR1 is SEHNR and CDR2 FQNEAQ (reference sequence). V lost 5 bases to trimming and J lost 8 bases, with 19 bases between them. CDR3 nucleotides: TGTGCCAGCAGCCTAAGGGCAGCAGGGGTGGACATTCAGTACTTC. This sequence encodes CASSLRAAGVDIQYF.

This clonotype was observed many times. CDR3 loop: CASSLQGGGQPQHF. CDR3 nucleotides: TGTGCCAGCAGCTTACAGGGGGGCGGGCAGCCCCAGCATTTT. The gene calls are TRBV9 and TRBJ1-5, with TRBD1 identical over 8 bases. Germline CDR1 is SGDLS and CDR2 is YYNGEE. J gave up 7 bases and V 4 bases, and 7 bases lay outside the gene matches. The CDR3 contains 14 residues.

This clonotype was picked up one time. The chain joins TRBV19 to TRBJ2-3, with 10 nucleotides matching TRBD2. Germline loops: CDR1 LNHDA, CDR2 SQIVND (reference sequence). Germline trimming cut 6 bases from V and 4 bases from J; bases unmatched to any gene: 1. The CDR3 length is 13 residues. The CDR3 loop is CASRGTSADTQYF. The CDR3 coding sequence is TGTGCCAGTAGGGGGACTAGCGCAGATACGCAGTATTTT.

The rearrangement links TRBV2 to TRBJ1-2; D is possibly TRBD1 (6 bases). This CDR3 is 13 amino acids long. The germline CDR1 and CDR2 sequences are SNHLY and FYNNEI. V was clipped by 6 bases and J by 0 bases, with 8 bases between them. As DNA, the CDR3 is TGTGCCAGCAGGGACAGTACTAACTATGGCTACACCTTC. Its protein product is CASRDSTNYGYTF.

The CDR3 region is CASSIDAVTQYF. DNA of the CDR3: TGTGCCAGTAGTATAGATGCGGTAACCCAGTACTTC. The V call is TRBV19, the J call TRBJ2-5; no clear D. The CDR3 consists of 12 residues. CDR1 is LNHDA and CDR2 is SQIVND in the germline V gene (reference sequence). Trimming removed 0 bases from V and 8 bases from J, with 7 bases in between.

CDR3 DNA sequence: TGTGCCACCAGCGGGACAGGGAATGAGCAGTTCTTC. Translation gives CATSGTGNEQFF. V and J are TRBV24-1 and TRBJ2-1, with 9 nucleotides matching TRBD1. With 7 bases clipped from V and 7 bases from J, the junction kept 1 base outside the gene matches. Germline V CDR1 and CDR2: KGHDR, SFDVKD. This CDR3 is built from 12 residues.

This clonotype showed up many times. V is TRBV6-2 or TRBV6-3 and J is TRBJ2-7, with no clear D. Deletions cut 2 bases from V and 0 bases from J, with 2 bases between. In germline, CDR1 is MNHEY, CDR2 SVGEGT. The CDR3 has 12 amino acids. In nucleotides, the CDR3 is TGTGCCAGCAGTTACAGCTCCTACGAGCAGTACTTC. It encodes CASSYSSYEQYF.

A few counts support this clonotype. The chain carries TRBV10-2 and TRBJ2-5, with TRBD2 matching 7 bases. This CDR3 is 15 amino acids long. Trimming cost V 3 bases and J 2 bases; bases outside gene matches: 6. Germline V gene data show CDR1 as WSHSY and CDR2 as SAAADI. CDR3 DNA: TGCGCCAGCAGTGACAGGGCGGGAGCACAAGAGACCCAGTACTTC. Translating gives CASSDRAGAQETQYF.

This rearrangement joins TRBV10-2 to TRBJ2-3; no reliable D call. V was pared by 3 bases and J by 2 bases, with 9 bases between. The length of the CDR3 is 14 residues. Germline V gene data show CDR1 as WSHSY and CDR2 as SAAADI. The CDR3 reads CASSEGQITDTQYF. The CDR3, as DNA: TGCGCCAGCAGTGAAGGGCAGATCACAGATACGCAGTATTTT.

As DNA, the CDR3 is TGTGCCATCAGTGAAAGACAGGGCTCTAGCAATCAGCCCCAGCATTTT. Protein product: CAISERQGSSNQPQHF. The chain has TRBV10-3 and TRBJ1-5, with TRBD1 matching over 7 bases. The CDR3 runs 16 residues. Germline lookup yields CDR1 ENHRY and CDR2 SYGVKD. The V gene end was trimmed by 3 bases and the J gene end by 0 bases; junction bases not matched to a gene: 5.

Points on this clonotype: This may come from a read error, since a much larger clone is one base off. Because the CDR3 is missing its conserved closing phenylalanine or tryptophan, this is likely a read error. The chain carries TRBV6-9 and TRBJ2-1, with D unclear. V was clipped by 2 bases and J by 10 bases, with 9 bases between them. Germline V gene lookup returns CDR1 MNHGY and CDR2 SVAAGI. The CDR3 sequence is 12 residues long. CDR3 in amino acids: CASSYPKSEQFS. CDR3 coding DNA: TGTGCCAGCAGTTATCCTAAATCAGAGCAGTTCTCC.

This rearrangement joins TRBV29-1 to TRBJ2-1; D is unclear. This CDR3 has 15 amino acids. V was shortened by 3 bases and J by 2 bases, with 14 bases between the two germline ends. Germline V gives CDR1 SQVTM, CDR2 ANQGSEA. The CDR3 protein is CSVDNGQRTYNEQFF. CDR3 DNA: TGCAGCGTTGATAACGGGCAGAGGACCTACAATGAGCAGTTCTTC.

This clonotype was counted ten times or more. The chain is built from TRBV5-5 and TRBJ1-2, with D possibly being TRBD1 (5 bases). The V gene's germline CDR1 is SGHKS and CDR2 YYEKEE (reference sequence). V gave up 4 bases and J gave up 8 bases, with 12 bases separating them. CDR3 size: 12 residues. CDR3 bases: TGTGCCAGCAGCCTCCTCAGGGACGGCTACACCTTC. Encoded protein: CASSLLRDGYTF.

The chain carries TRBV9 and TRBJ2-2, with 9 bases identical to TRBD1. The length of the CDR3 is 15 residues. Trimming removed 4 bases from V and 5 bases from J; junction bases left unmatched: 6. From germline, CDR1 is SGDLS and CDR2 YYNGEE. The CDR3 reads CASSTGTGRTGELFF. The CDR3 nucleotides read TGTGCCAGCAGCACCGGGACAGGGAGGACCGGGGAGCTGTTTTTT.

V usage is TRBV20-1 and J usage is TRBJ2-3, with D unresolved. The length of the CDR3 is 15 residues. CDR1 DFQATT and CDR2 SNEGSKA come from the germline V gene (reference sequence). The V gene lost 1 base and the J gene lost 3 bases, with 14 bases spanning the gap. CDR3 nucleotides: TGCAGTGCTAGAGTACCGAGAGGAAAGACAGATACGCAGTATTTT. It is translated as CSARVPRGKTDTQYF.

This clonotype is a singleton in its sample. This chain connects TRBV20-1 to TRBJ2-1; possibly TRBD1 for D (7 bases). V was pared by 6 bases and J by 0 bases, with 12 bases between. Per the germline V gene, CDR1 is DFQATT and CDR2 is SNEGSKA (reference sequence). There are 14 residues in the CDR3. The CDR3, as DNA: TGCAGTGCGGCGGGACAGAGCTCCTACAATGAGCAGTTCTTC. It is translated as CSAAGQSSYNEQFF.

The CDR3 sequence is CASSGRNTGELFF. CDR3 bases: TGCGCCAGCAGTGGGCGAAACACCGGGGAGCTGTTTTTT. The chain uses TRBV10-1 and TRBJ2-2; the D is unclear. Per the germline V gene, CDR1 is WNHNN and CDR2 is SYGVQD (reference sequence). The CDR3 runs 13 residues. With 4 bases removed from V and 2 bases from J, the gap between germline ends came to 5 bases.

Comment on this clonotype: One junction end does not reproduce the germline sequence, and a read error may be involved. In DNA, the CDR3 is TGCGCCAGCACCGGCGTCCGGGCTACTAAACGACACGAGCGGTACTTC. It yields the protein CASTGVRATKRHERYF. The chain links TRBV10-1 to TRBJ2-7, with D unresolved. Germline V gene lookup returns CDR1 WNHNN and CDR2 SYGVQD (reference sequence). This CDR3 contains 16 residues.

In DNA form, the CDR3 reads TGTGCCAGCAATGTACAGGAAGGTCAGGATGAGCAGTTCTTC. Translating gives CASNVQEGQDEQFF. This rearrangement joins TRBV25-1 to TRBJ2-1, with D maybe TRBD1 (5 bases). This CDR3 spans 14 amino acids. Trimming pared 7 bases from V and 8 bases from J, leaving 18 bases between. Germline V lookup: CDR1 MGHDK, CDR2 SYGVNS.

This rearrangement joins TRBV2 to TRBJ1-6; 7 positions agree with TRBD1. The V gene's germline CDR1 is SNHLY and CDR2 FYNNEI. The CDR3 is made up of 14 amino acids. The junction had 5 bases not matched to a gene; V was cut back by 5 bases and J by 7 bases. The CDR3 DNA is TGTGCCAGCAGTTGTCCAGGGGGAAATTCACCCCTCCACTTT. Translation: CASSCPGGNSPLHF. The variable domain in full, with the rest retrieved from reference TRBV2 and TRBJ1-6, is EPEVTQTPSHQVTQMGQEVILRCVPISNHLYFYWYRQILGQKVEFLVSFYNNEISEKSEIFDDQFSVERPDGSNFTLKIRSTKLEDSAMYFCASSCPGGNSPLHFGNGTRLTVT.

The chain links TRBV7-9 to TRBJ2-1, with 10 bases lining up with TRBD2. Germline-derived CDR1 and CDR2 are SEHNR and FQNEAQ (reference sequence). The junction had 8 bases not matched to a gene; V was cut back by 8 bases and J by 4 bases. The CDR3 loop spans 15 amino acids. CDR3 residues: CASSPQTSGYNEQFF. In DNA, the CDR3 is TGTGCCAGCTCACCCCAGACTAGCGGGTACAATGAGCAGTTCTTC.

This clonotype was found a few times. The chain links TRBV20-1 to TRBJ1-5; unclear D gene. Trimming pared 3 bases from V and 4 bases from J, leaving 16 bases between. The CDR3 spans 15 residues. Germline V gives CDR1 DFQATT, CDR2 SNEGSKA (reference sequence). CDR3 region: CSASREGRRNQPQHF. The CDR3 DNA reads TGCAGTGCTAGCCGGGAGGGCCGTAGGAATCAGCCCCAGCATTTT.

This clonotype was counted a single time. CDR3 amino acids: CATREQGEATEAFF. CDR3 coding DNA: TGCGCCACCAGGGAACAGGGGGAGGCCACTGAAGCTTTCTTT. The chain is built from TRBV10-2 and TRBJ1-1, with 8 bases matching TRBD1. The V segment lost 10 bases and the J segment 4 bases; nucleotides outside the gene matches: 11. The CDR3 length is 14 residues. Germline V gene data show CDR1 as WSHSY and CDR2 as SAAADI.

There are many counts of this clonotype. The rearrangement links TRBV5-8 to TRBJ1-1; D unresolved. The CDR3 length is 14 residues. Deletions cut 1 base from V and 4 bases from J, with 11 bases between. Germline assignment: CDR1 SGHTS and CDR2 YDEGEE. The CDR3 sequence is CASSLRGLGTEAFF. The CDR3 nucleotides are TGTGCCAGCAGCTTGAGAGGGCTGGGCACTGAAGCTTTCTTT. Full variable domain (missing parts from reference TRBV5-8 and TRBJ1-1): EAGVTQSPTHLIKTRGQQATLRCSPISGHTSVYWYQQALGLGLQFLLWYDEGEERNRGNFPPRFSGRQFPNYSSELNVNALELEDSALYLCASSLRGLGTEAFFGQGTRLTVV.

This chain connects TRBV12-5 to TRBJ2-3; the D gene is possibly TRBD2 (6 bases). Germline V gene sequence: CDR1 LGHNT, CDR2 FRNRAP. The CDR3 is 16 residues long. Trimming shortened V by 3 bases and J by 1 base, and 14 bases separated the two germline ends. CDR3 coding DNA: TGTGCTAGTGGTTTCCTGGGCGGGACCCGCACAGATACGCAGTATTTT. As protein: CASGFLGGTRTDTQYF.

J is TRBJ2-3 and V is TRBV7-2; no definite D call. The germline V and J ends were trimmed by 2 bases and 4 bases, with 4 bases remaining between them. The CDR3 has 12 residues. Germline-derived CDR1 and CDR2 are SGHTA and FQGNSA. CDR3 DNA: TGTGCCAGCAGCTTATTTTCAGATACGCAGTATTTT. Its translation is CASSLFSDTQYF.

This clonotype was recorded many times. V is TRBV12-3 or TRBV12-4 and J is TRBJ1-1; D possibly corresponds to TRBD1 (6 bases). The CDR3 totals 15 residues. V was pared by 3 bases and J by 4 bases, with 15 bases between. The CDR3 is CASSLPQGGVTEAFF. In DNA, the CDR3 is TGTGCCAGCAGTTTGCCACAGGGAGGTGTCACTGAAGCTTTCTTT.

Of note for this clonotype: Because it lacks the conserved phenylalanine or tryptophan at the end, this CDR3 is likely a read error. V and J are TRBV24-1 and TRBJ1-5, with 9 bases matching TRBD1. This CDR3 comprises 16 residues. The V gene's germline CDR1 is KGHDR and CDR2 SFDVKD. CDR3 loop: CASSPRRGQGGQPQHL. The CDR3 coding sequence is TGTGCCAGCAGTCCTAGAAGGGGACAGGGAGGGCAGCCCCAGCATCTT.